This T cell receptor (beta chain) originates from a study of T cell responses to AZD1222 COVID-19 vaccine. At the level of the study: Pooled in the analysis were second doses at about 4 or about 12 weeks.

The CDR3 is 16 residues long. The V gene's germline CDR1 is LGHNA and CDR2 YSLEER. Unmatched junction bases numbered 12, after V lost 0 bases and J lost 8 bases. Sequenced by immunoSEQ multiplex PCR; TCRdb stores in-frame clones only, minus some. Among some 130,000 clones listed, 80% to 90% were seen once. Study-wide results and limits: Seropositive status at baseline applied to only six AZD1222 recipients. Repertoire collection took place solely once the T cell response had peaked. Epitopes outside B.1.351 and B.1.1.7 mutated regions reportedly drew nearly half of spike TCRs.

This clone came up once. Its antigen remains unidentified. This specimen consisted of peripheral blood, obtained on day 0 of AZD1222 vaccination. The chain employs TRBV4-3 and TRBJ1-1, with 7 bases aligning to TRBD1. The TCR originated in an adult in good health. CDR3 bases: TGCGCCAGCAGCCAAGATACCCCAGGGGGGGGAGCCGAAGCTTTCTTT. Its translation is CASSQDTPGGGAEAFF.